This TCR beta chain came from a study of T cells after yellow fever vaccination. Study-wide results and limits: A weaker secondary response peaked on day 5, the primary on day 15. Detected again after the booster were most primary-vaccination clones, at approximately 95% CD4 and 80% to 90% CD8.

The CDR3 is 18 residues long. Germline V gives CDR1 SGDLS, CDR2 YYNGEE. Germline trimming cut 0 bases from V and 3 bases from J; bases unmatched to any gene: 10. MiXCR, applied by TCRdb to the 5' RACE reads, yields one record per CDR3 protein. The sample carries over 110,000 distinct CDR3 sequences, roughly 8% recorded once. As for this clonotype: Its antigen remains unidentified.

V is TRBV9 and J is TRBJ2-3; the match to TRBD2 covers 10 bases. The receptor comes from a man aged 25-45 years who received the YFV17D yellow fever vaccine. The specimen comprised CD4+ T cells sorted from PBMCs, sampled 5 days after the yellow fever booster vaccination. The CDR3 loop is CASSVDTGGLAITDTQYF. The CDR3 DNA reads TGTGCCAGCAGCGTAGACACCGGGGGACTAGCGATAACAGATACGCAGTATTTT.